This T cell receptor (beta chain) was sequenced for a study of identical twins. One entry per CDR3 protein, called by TCRdb with MiXCR from the 5' RACE reads. The sample lists roughly 720,000 distinct CDR3 sequences, approximately 18% seen once, with 10% to 15% in the top ten. In this sample, this clonotype turned up a few times. Per the germline V gene, CDR1 is DFQATT and CDR2 is SNEGSKA (reference sequence). The CDR3 is 15 residues long. The germline V and J ends were trimmed by 0 bases and 5 bases, with 16 bases remaining between them. This same sample was also taken into another study, of T cells expressing NK-cell markers. Turning to that study: Beta-chain profiling covered CD3+CD56+NKG2C+, CD3+CD56+NKG2C- and CD3+CD56-NKG2C+ sorted subsets. These clonotypes also led the CD3+CD56-NKG2C+ fraction in four donors.

The TCR sequence derives from a woman aged 18-29 years in good health. Sequenced sample: PBMCs. V is TRBV20-1 and J is TRBJ2-5, with D possibly being TRBD1 or TRBD2 (5 bases each). The CDR3, as DNA: TGCAGTGCTAGAGACGACTTAATAGGGGAGGAGACCCAGTACTTC. Amino acid sequence: CSARDDLIGEETQYF.